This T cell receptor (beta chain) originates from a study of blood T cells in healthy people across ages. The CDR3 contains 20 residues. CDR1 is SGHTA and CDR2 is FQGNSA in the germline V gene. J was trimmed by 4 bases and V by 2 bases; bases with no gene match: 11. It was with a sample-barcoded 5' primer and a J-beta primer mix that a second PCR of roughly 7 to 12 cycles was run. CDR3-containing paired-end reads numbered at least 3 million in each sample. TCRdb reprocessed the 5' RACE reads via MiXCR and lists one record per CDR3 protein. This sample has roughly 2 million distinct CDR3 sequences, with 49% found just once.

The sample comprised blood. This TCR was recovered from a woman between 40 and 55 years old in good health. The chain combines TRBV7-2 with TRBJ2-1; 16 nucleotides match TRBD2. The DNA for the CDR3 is TGTGCCAGCAGCTTAATTTCGGGGACTAGCGGGGGGGGTCGGTACAATGAGCAGTTCTTC. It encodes CASSLISGTSGGGRYNEQFF. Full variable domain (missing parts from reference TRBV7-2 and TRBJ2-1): GAGVSQSPSNKVTEKGKDVELRCDPISGHTALYWYRQSLGQGLEFLIYFQGNSAPDKSGLPSDRFSAERTGGSVSTLTIQRTQQEDSAVYLCASSLISGTSGGGRYNEQFFGPGTRLTVL.